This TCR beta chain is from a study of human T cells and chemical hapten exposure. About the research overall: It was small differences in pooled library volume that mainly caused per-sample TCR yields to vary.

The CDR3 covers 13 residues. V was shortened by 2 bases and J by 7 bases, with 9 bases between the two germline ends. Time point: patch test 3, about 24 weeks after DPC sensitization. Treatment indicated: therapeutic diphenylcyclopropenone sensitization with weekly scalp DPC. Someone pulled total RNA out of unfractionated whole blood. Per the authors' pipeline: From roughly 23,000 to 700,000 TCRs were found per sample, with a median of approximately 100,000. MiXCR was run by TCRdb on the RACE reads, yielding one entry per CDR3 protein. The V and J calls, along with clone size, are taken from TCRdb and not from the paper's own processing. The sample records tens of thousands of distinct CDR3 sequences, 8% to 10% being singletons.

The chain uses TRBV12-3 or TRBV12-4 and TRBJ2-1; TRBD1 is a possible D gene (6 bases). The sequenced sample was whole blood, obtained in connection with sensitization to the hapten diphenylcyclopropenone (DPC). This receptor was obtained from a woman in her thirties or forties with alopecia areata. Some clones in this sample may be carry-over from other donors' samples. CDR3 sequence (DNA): TGTGCCAGCAGTTTAAGACAGGAGAATGAGCAGTTCTTC. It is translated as CASSLRQENEQFF.